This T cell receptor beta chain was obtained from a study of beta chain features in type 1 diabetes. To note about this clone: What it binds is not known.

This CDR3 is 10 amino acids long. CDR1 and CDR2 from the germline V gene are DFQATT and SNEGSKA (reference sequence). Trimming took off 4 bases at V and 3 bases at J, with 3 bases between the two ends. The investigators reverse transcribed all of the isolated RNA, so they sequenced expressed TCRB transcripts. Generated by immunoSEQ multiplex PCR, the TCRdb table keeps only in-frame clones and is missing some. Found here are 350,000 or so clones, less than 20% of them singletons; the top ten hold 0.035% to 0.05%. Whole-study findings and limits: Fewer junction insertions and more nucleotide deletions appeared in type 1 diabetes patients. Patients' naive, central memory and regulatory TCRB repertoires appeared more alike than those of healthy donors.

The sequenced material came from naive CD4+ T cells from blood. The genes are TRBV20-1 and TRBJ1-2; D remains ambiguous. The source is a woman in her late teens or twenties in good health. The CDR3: CSATDYGYTF. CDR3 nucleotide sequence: TGCAGTGCTACCGACTATGGCTACACCTTC.